This T cell receptor (beta chain) was recovered during a study of T cells expressing NK-cell markers. 5'RACE template switching built TCR beta cDNA with unique molecular identifiers. After re-calling the 5' RACE reads, TCRdb lists one entry per CDR3 protein, DNA absent. With hundreds of thousands of distinct CDR3 sequences in the sample, the ten largest clones hold roughly 4.2%. The length of the CDR3 is 15 residues. The source material was blood T cells: a sorted CD56 or NKG2C T cell subset, CD4+ or CD8+ T cells, or bulk PBMC T cells (not recorded which). The TCR originated in a woman between 18 and 70 years old in good health. The chain recombines TRBV12-3 or TRBV12-4 with TRBJ2-4; the TCRdb D gene call, TRBD1, has no DNA to confirm it. CDR3 sequence reads: CASSSTDLAKNIQYF.